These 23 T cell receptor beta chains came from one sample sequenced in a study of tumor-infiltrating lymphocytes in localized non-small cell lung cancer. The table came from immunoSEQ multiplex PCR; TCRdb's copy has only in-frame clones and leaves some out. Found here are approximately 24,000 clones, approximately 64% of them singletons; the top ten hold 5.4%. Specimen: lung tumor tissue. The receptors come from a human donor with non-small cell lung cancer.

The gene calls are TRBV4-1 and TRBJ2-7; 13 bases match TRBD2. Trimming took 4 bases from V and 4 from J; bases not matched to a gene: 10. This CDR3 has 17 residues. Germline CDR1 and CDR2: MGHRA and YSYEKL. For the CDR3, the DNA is TGCGCCAGCAGCCTAGGGGCACCGGGACTAGCGGGGTACGAGCAGTACTTC. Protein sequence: CASSLGAPGLAGYEQYF.

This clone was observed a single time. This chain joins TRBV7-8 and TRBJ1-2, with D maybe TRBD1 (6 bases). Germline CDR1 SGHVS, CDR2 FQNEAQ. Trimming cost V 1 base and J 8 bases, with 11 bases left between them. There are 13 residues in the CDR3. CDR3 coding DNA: TGTGCCAGCAGCTTAGGACAGGACGACGGCTACACCTTC. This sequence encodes CASSLGQDDGYTF.

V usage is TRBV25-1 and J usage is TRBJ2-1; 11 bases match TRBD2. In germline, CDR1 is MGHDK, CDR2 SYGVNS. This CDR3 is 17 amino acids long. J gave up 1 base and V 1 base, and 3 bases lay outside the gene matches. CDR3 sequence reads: CASSEFTSGGSYNEQFF. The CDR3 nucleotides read TGTGCCAGCAGTGAATTTACTAGCGGGGGATCCTACAATGAGCAGTTCTTC. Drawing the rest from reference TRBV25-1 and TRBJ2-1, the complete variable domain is EADIYQTPRYLVIGTGKKITLECSQTMGHDKMYWYQQDPGMELHLIHYSYGVNSTEKGDLSSESTVSRIRTEHFPLTLESARPSHTSQYLCASSEFTSGGSYNEQFFGPGTRLTVL.

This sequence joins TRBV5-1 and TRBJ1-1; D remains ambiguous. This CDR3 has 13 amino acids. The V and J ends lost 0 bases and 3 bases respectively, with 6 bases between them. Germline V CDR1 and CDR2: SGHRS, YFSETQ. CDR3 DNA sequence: TGCGCCAGCAGCTTGGACGGTTACACTGAAGCTTTCTTT. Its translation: CASSLDGYTEAFF.

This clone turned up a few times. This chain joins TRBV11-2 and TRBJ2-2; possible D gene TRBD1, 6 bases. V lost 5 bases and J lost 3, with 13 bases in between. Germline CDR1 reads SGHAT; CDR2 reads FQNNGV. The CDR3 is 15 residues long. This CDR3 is CASSEGVWDTGELFF. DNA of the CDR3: TGTGCCAGCAGCGAGGGGGTTTGGGACACCGGGGAGCTGTTTTTT.

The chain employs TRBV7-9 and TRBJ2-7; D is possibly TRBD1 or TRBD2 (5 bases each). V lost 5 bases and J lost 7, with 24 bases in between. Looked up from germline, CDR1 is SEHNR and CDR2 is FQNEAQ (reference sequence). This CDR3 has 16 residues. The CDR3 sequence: CASSTTVGRHAWEQYF. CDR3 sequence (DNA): TGTGCCAGCAGCACAACGGTGGGACGGCACGCCTGGGAGCAGTACTTC.

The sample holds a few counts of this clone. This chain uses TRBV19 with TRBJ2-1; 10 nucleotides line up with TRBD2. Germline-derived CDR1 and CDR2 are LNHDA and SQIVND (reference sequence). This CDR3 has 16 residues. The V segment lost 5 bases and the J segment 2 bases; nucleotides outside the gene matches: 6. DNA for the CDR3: TGTGCCAGTAGTCCAATAGCGGGAGGAGCCTACAATGAGCAGTTCTTC. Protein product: CASSPIAGGAYNEQFF.

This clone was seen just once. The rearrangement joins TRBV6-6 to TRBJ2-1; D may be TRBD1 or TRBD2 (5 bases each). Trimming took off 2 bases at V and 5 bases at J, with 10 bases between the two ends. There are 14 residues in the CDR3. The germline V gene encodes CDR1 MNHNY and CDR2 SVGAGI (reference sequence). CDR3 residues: CASSYEGQDNEQFF. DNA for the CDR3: TGTGCCAGCAGTTACGAGGGGCAGGACAATGAGCAGTTCTTC.

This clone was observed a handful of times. The CDR3 region has the DNA TGTGCCAGCTCACCGGACGGGAACACTGAAGCTTTCTTT. It encodes CASSPDGNTEAFF. The chain has TRBV18 and TRBJ1-1; D unresolved. The CDR3 is made up of 13 amino acids. Trimming left V 3 bases short and J 1 base short, with 6 bases between. The germline V gene encodes CDR1 KGHSH and CDR2 LQKENI.

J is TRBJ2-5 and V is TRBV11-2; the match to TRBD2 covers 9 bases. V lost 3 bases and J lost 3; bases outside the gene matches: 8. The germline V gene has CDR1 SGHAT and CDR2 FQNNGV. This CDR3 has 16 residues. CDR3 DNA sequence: TGTGCCAGCAGCTTCTTGGGGGTAGCGGGAGAAGAGACCCAGTACTTC. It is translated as CASSFLGVAGEETQYF. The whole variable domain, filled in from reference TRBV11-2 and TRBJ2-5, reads EAGVAQSPRYKIIEKRQSVAFWCNPISGHATLYWYQQILGQGPKLLIQFQNNGVVDDSQLPKDRFSAERLKGVDSTLKIQPAKLEDSAVYLCASSFLGVAGEETQYFGPGTRLLVL.

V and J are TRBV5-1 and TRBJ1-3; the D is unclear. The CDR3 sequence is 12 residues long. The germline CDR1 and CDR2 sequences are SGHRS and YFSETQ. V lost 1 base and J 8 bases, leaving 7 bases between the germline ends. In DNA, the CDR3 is TGCGCCAGCAGCTTGCCTGGGGACACCATATATTTT. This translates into CASSLPGDTIYF.

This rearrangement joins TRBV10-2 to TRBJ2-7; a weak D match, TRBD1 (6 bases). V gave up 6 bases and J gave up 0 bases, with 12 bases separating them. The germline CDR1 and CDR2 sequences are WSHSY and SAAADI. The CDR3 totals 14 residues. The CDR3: CASRTGLTSYEQYF. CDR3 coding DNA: TGCGCCAGCAGGACAGGTCTAACCTCCTACGAGCAGTACTTC.

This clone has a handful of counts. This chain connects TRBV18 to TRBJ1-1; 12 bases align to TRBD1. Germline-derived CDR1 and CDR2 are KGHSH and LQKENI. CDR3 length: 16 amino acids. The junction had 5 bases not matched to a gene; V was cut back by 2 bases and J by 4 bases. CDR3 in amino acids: CASSPSGTGGVTEAFF. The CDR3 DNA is TGTGCCAGCTCACCATCCGGGACAGGGGGCGTCACTGAAGCTTTCTTT.

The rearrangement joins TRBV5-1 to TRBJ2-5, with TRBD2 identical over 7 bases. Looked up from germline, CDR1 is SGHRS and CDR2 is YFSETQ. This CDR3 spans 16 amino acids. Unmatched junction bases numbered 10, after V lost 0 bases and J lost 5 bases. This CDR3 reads CASSLAGGGPRETQYF. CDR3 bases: TGCGCCAGCAGCTTGGCGGGGGGAGGGCCTCGGGAGACCCAGTACTTC.

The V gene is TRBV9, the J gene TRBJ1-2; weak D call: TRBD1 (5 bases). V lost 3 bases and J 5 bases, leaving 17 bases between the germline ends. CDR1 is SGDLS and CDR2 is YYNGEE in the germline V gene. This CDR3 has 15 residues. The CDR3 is CASSANLQGVYGYTF. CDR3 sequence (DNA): TGTGCCAGCAGCGCAAATCTACAAGGGGTATATGGCTACACCTTC. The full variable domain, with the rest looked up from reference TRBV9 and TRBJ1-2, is DSGVTQTPKHLITATGQRVTLRCSPRSGDLSVYWYQQSLDQGLQFLIQYYNGEERAKGNILERFSAQQFPDLHSELNLSSLELGDSALYFCASSANLQGVYGYTFGSGTRLTVV.

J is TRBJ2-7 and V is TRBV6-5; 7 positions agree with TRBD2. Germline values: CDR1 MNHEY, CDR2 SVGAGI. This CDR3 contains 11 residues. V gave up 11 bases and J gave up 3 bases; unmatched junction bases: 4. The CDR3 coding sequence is TGTGCCTGTTTAGCGGGCTACGAGCAGTACTTC. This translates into CACLAGYEQYF.

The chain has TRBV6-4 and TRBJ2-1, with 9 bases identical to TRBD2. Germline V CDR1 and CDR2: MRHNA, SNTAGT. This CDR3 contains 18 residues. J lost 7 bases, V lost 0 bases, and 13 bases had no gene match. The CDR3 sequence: CASSDSKPVSAGGNEQFF. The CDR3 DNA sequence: TGTGCCAGCAGTGACTCGAAACCGGTATCGGCGGGAGGGAATGAGCAGTTCTTC.

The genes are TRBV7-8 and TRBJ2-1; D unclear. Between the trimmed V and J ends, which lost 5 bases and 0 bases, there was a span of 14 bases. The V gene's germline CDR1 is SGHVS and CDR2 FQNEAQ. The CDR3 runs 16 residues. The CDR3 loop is CASSPTATSSYNEQFF. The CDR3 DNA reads TGTGCCAGCAGCCCCACGGCCACCAGCTCCTACAATGAGCAGTTCTTC.

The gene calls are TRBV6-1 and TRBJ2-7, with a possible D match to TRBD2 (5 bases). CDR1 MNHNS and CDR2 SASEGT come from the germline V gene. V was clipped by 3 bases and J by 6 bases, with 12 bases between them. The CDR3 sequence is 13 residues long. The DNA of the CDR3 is TGTGCCAGCAGTGAGGTCGGACTGGGCGAGCAGTACTTC. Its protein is CASSEVGLGEQYF.

The CDR3 reads CAWSRPGPLKGQYF. DNA of the CDR3: TGTGCCTGGAGTAGACCAGGTCCTTTAAAAGGGCAGTACTTC. This sequence joins TRBV30 and TRBJ2-5; D unresolved. V lost 2 bases and J 11 bases, leaving 21 bases between the germline ends. CDR1 is GTSNPN and CDR2 is SVGIG in the germline V gene (reference sequence). The CDR3 is 14 residues long.

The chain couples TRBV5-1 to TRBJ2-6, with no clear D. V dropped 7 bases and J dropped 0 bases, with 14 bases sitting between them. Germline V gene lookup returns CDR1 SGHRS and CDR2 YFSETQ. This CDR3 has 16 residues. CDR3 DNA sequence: TGCGCCAGCTCCCTATCACCCCTCTCTGGGGCCAACGTCCTGACTTTC. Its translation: CASSLSPLSGANVLTF.

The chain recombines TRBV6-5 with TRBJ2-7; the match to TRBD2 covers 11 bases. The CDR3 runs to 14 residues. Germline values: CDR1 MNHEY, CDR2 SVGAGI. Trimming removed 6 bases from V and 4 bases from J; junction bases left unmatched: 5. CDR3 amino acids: CASRELAGVYEQYF. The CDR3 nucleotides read TGTGCCAGCAGGGAACTAGCGGGAGTATACGAGCAGTACTTC.

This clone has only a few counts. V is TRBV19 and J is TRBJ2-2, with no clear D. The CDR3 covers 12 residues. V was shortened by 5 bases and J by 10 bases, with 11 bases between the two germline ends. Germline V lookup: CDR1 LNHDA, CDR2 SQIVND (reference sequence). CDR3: CASSPRRQELFF. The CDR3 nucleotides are TGTGCCAGTAGTCCACGACGTCAGGAGCTGTTTTTT.